This note documents a single T cell receptor (beta chain) sequence. Its cognate antigen has yet to be identified. Base quality data are lacking; no much larger clone is found one base away. This entry is derived from a study of beta chain features in type 1 diabetes (dated 2018 in TCRdb). Regarding the research as a whole: Patients and healthy donors did not differ in mean age, gender distribution, total cell number or subset yield. A total of some 100,000,000 sorted cells were examined across all samples, and a strong correlation was observed between cell number per subset and RNA yield. In the study, recently diagnosed type 1 diabetes patients and matched healthy donors were compared on the TCRB repertoires of their sorted circulating CD4+ T cell subsets. Whereas all 30 or so donors provided naive and central memory subsets, regulatory and stem cell-like memory subsets were isolated from just 8 patients and about 8 healthy donors. Findings and caveats that apply to the study as a whole: Naive, central memory and regulatory TCRB repertoires appeared to be more similar among patients than among healthy donors. A moderate but significant shortening of TCRB CDR3 length was observed in type 1 diabetes patients in all four CD4+ subsets. At VDJ recombination sites, type 1 diabetes patients had fewer insertions and more deleted nucleotides, which implies abnormalities in thymic rearrangement. Shorter templates might be favored by PCR, yet because patient and control samples were amplified and corrected together, any such skew would affect both groups equally. Sequencing cDNA rather than genomic DNA could over-represent highly expressing activated cells, although activation and CD3 levels did not differ between groups. Because the HLA sub-analyses included only small numbers of individuals, any influence of HLA type on TCRB rearrangement was left unresolved.

Each donor gave one peripheral blood draw, roughly 0.11 L on average, collected into heparinised tubes. A BD FACSAria II was used to sort naive, central memory, regulatory and stem cell-like memory CD4+ T cells with a panel that included CD45RO, CCR7, CD25, CD127, CD95 and CD27. All sorted populations exceeded 95% purity. PBMCs were isolated immediately by Lymphoprep density gradient centrifugation and stained directly without culture. So that batch effects would be minimized, each experiment stained and sorted samples in pairs, pairing one healthy donor with one patient. The entire amount of isolated RNA was reverse transcribed using the High Capacity cDNA Reverse Transcription Kit, so the sequenced TCRB transcripts were expressed ones. Deep immunoSEQ sequencing was performed on naive, central memory and regulatory T cell samples, with an average of roughly 3.5 million total reads per sample. Sorted cells were lysed in RLT buffer, and RNA was extracted using DNase-treated RNeasy Micro or Mini kits according to cell number. To prevent cross-contamination, each cell subset was processed individually, whereas patient and healthy donor samples were processed jointly. The immunoSEQ multiplex PCR was used to amplify TCRB sequences from cDNA, generating 87-bp fragments that spanned the CDR3 region. Sequencing of the amplicons was performed on the Illumina HiSeq platform. The paper's processing steps were these. Synthetic template baselines were used to correct PCR bias computationally, reads within Hamming distance 2 were collapsed together, and singletons that could not be merged were discarded. By aligning reads against IMGT, V, D and J genes, CDR3 length, and insertions or deletions at six rearrangement sites were assigned. Within each subset, clonotype counts were normalized to sorted cell number, after which true diversity and Gini coefficients were computed with the tcR R package. The overlap coefficient, calculated on TCRB nucleotide sequences, was used to quantify repertoire sharing. The table was pulled from immuneACCESS by TCRdb, which kept in-frame rearrangements only. Such tables lose some clones; where checked, under half of the loss comes from unresolved V genes, and the rest has no known cause. The V and J calls and the clone size are those of that table, but D and trimming were determined from the DNA. The sample yields about 130,000 clones; about 10% were counted once. The top ten clones comprise about 0.61% of the sample.

Reading from cysteine to phenylalanine, the CDR3 counts 15 amino acids. Only the CDR3 DNA stays, 45 bases, in frame from base 1. Trimming costs V 10 bases and J 3 bases, and their ends lie 21 bases apart. Per the germline V gene (reference sequence), MNHNY is the CDR1 and SVGAGI is the CDR2. The sequence links TRBV6-6 to TRBJ1-2; no D gene can be assigned with confidence. The sequenced sample was central memory CD4+ T cells from blood. The clonotype comes from a man aged 18 to 35 in good health. The DNA is TGTGCCACGGGGTTTGGGGTCCGCCCTTACTATGGCTACACCTTC. Its amino acids are CATGFGVRPYYGYTF.